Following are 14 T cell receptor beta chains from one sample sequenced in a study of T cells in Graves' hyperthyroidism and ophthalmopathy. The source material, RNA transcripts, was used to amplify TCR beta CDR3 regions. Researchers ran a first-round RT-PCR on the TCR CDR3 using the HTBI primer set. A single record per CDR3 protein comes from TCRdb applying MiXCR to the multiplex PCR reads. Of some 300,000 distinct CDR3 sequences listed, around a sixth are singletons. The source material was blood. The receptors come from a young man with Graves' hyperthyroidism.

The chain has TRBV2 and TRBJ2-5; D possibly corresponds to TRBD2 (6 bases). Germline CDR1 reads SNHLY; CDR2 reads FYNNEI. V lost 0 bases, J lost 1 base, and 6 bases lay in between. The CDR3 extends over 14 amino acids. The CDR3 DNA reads TGTGCCAGCAGTGAAGCGGAGGGCCAAGAGACCCAGTACTTC. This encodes CASSEAEGQETQYF.

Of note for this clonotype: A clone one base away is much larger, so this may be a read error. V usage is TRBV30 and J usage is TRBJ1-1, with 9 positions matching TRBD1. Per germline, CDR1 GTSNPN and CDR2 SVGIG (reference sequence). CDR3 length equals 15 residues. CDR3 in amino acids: CAWSVPKQGANEGFF. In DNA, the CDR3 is TGTGCCTGGAGTGTACCTAAACAGGGGGCTAATGAAGGTTTCTTT. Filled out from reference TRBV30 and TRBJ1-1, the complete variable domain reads SQTIHQWPATLVQPVGSPLSLECTVEGTSNPNLYWYRQAAGRGLQLLFYSVGIGQISSEVPQNLSASRPQDRQFILSSKKLLLSDSGFYLCAWSVPKQGANEGFFGQGTRLTVV.

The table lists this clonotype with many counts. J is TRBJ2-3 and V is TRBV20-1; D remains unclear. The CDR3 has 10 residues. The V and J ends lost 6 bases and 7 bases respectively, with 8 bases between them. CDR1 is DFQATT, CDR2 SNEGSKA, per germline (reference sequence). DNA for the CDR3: TGCAGTGCCGACTGGAATACGCAGTATTTT. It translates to CSADWNTQYF.

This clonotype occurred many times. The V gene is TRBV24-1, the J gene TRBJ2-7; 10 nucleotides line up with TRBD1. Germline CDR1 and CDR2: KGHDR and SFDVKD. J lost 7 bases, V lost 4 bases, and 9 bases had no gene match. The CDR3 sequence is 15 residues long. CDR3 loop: CATSDAGQGTGEQYF. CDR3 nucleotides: TGTGCCACCAGTGACGCGGGACAGGGGACGGGGGAGCAGTACTTC.

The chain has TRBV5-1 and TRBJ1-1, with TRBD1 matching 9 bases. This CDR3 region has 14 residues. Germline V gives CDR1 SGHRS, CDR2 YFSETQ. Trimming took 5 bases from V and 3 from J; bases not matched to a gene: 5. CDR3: CASRPDRGYTEAFF. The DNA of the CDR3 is TGCGCCAGCAGACCCGACAGGGGGTACACTGAAGCTTTCTTT.

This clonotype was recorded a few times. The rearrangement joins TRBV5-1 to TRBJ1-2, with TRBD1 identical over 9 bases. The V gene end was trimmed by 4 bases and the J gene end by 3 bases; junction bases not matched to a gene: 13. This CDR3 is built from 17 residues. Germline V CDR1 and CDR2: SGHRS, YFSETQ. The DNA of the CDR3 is TGCGCCAGCAGCCTCTTAACCGGGACAGGGTTGGACTATGGCTACACCTTC. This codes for CASSLLTGTGLDYGYTF. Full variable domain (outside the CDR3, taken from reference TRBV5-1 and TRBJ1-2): KAGVTQTPRYLIKTRGQQVTLSCSPISGHRSVSWYQQTPGQGLQFLFEYFSETQRNKGNFPGRFSGRQFSNSRSEMNVSTLELGDSALYLCASSLLTGTGLDYGYTFGSGTRLTVV.

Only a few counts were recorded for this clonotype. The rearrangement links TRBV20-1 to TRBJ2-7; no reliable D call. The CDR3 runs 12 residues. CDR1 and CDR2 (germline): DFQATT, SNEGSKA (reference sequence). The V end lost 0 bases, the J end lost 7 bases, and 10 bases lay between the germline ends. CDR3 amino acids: CSARDWQAEQYF. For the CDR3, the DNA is TGCAGTGCTAGAGATTGGCAAGCGGAGCAGTACTTC.

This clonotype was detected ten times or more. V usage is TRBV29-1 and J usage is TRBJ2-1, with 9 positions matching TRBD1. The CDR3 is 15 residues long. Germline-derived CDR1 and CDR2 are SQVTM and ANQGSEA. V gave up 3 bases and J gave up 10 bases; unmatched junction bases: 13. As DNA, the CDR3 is TGCAGCGTTGATCTCCTGGACAGGGGACCCCGGGAGCAGTTCTTC. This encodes CSVDLLDRGPREQFF.

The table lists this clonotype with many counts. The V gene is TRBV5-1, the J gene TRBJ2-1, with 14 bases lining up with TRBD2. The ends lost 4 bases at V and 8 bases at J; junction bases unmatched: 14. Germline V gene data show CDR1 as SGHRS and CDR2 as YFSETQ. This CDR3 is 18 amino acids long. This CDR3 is CASSHTGLAGDKRDEQFF. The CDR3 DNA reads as TGCGCCAGCAGCCACACGGGACTAGCGGGAGATAAAAGGGATGAGCAGTTCTTC.

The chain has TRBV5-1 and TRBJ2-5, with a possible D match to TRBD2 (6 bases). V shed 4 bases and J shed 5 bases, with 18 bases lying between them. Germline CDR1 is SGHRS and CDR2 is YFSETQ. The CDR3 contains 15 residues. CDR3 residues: CASSPGRVGGETQYF. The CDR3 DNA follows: TGCGCCAGCAGCCCGGGCCGGGTGGGAGGCGAGACCCAGTACTTC.

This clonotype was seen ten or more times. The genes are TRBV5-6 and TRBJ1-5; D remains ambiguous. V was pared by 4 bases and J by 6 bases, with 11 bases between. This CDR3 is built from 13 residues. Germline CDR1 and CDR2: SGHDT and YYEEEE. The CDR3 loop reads CASSPPGGQPQHF. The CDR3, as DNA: TGTGCCAGCAGCCCCCCCGGTGGTCAGCCCCAGCATTTT.

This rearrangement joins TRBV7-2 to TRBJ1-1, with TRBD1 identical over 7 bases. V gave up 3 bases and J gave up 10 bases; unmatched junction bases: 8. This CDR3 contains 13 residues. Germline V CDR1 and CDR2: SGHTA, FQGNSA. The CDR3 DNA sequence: TGTGCCAGCAGCTTCCAGGGGGTTGGGGTAGCTTTCTTT. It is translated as CASSFQGVGVAFF.

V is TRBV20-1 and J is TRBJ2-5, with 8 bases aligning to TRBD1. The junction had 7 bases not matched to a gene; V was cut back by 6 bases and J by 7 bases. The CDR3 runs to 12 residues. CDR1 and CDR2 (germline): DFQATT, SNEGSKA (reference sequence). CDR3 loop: CSAQAGGATQYF. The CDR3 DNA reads TGCAGTGCCCAGGCAGGGGGCGCGACCCAGTACTTC.

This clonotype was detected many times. DNA of the CDR3: TGTGCTAGTGGTCGGACAGGGGGGTGGTACGAGCAGTACTTC. As protein: CASGRTGGWYEQYF. The rearrangement joins TRBV12-5 to TRBJ2-7; TRBD1 agrees at 10 bases. The CDR3 extends over 14 amino acids. Germline V gives CDR1 LGHNT, CDR2 FRNRAP. J was trimmed by 4 bases and V by 5 bases; bases with no gene match: 5.